The 26 T cell receptor beta chains below come from one sample, sequenced in a study of T-cell memory formation after mild COVID-19. TCRdb redid the calling of the 5' RACE reads with MiXCR, one entry per CDR3 protein. The sample contains 150,000 to 200,000 distinct CDR3 sequences, 11% of which appear only once. Sequenced: PBMCs or a T cell subset sorted from them (not recorded which). Receptor source: a man between 18 and 35 years old who had mild COVID-19 (a few samples of this study predate the infection). Cell type and time point are not known.

The chain links TRBV27 to TRBJ2-5; TRBD2 matches at 9 bases. The CDR3 length is 17 residues. The trim removed 5 bases at V and 5 bases at J, leaving 15 bases unmatched. Looked up from germline, CDR1 is MNHEY and CDR2 is SMNVEV (reference sequence). This CDR3 reads CASSPRSGRGGGETQYF. The CDR3 DNA follows: TGTGCCAGCAGTCCACGGAGCGGGCGGGGGGGCGGTGAGACCCAGTACTTC.

The chain has TRBV27 and TRBJ1-6, with TRBD1 matching over 10 bases. V was pared by 8 bases and J by 7 bases, with 5 bases of the junction left unmatched. The germline V gene has CDR1 MNHEY and CDR2 SMNVEV (reference sequence). This CDR3 is 14 amino acids long. The CDR3 loop is CASGDRGWNSPLHF. The CDR3 DNA reads as TGTGCCAGCGGGGACAGGGGTTGGAATTCACCCCTCCACTTT.

The chain recombines TRBV20-1 with TRBJ2-7, with D possibly matching TRBD1 (6 bases). Between the trimmed V and J ends, which lost 5 bases and 3 bases, there was a span of 14 bases. In germline, CDR1 is DFQATT, CDR2 SNEGSKA (reference sequence). This CDR3 has 13 residues. The CDR3: CSAPLKQGYEQYV. The DNA of the CDR3 is TGCAGTGCTCCACTAAAACAGGGCTACGAGCAGTACGTC.

This clonotype was detected a few times. This rearrangement joins TRBV6-4 to TRBJ1-1; 8 nucleotides match TRBD1. This CDR3 is 15 amino acids long. Germline values: CDR1 MRHNA, CDR2 SNTAGT. V shed 6 bases and J 4 bases; nucleotides not matched to a gene: 10. The CDR3 nucleotides are TGTGCCAGCAGCCCTACCCAGACAGGGGTCACTGAAGCTTTCTTT. Protein: CASSPTQTGVTEAFF.

In its sample, this clonotype was seen a few times. The J gene is TRBJ2-1, the V gene TRBV7-9; weak D call: TRBD1 (5 bases). Trimming pared 4 bases from V and 8 bases from J, leaving 9 bases between. CDR1 is SEHNR and CDR2 is FQNEAQ in the germline V gene (reference sequence). This CDR3 is built from 12 residues. The CDR3 DNA sequence: TGTGCCAGCAGCTCCGACAGTGATGAGCAGTTCTTC. It codes for CASSSDSDEQFF.

The J gene is TRBJ1-1, the V gene TRBV12-3 or TRBV12-4; unclear D gene. This CDR3 spans 12 amino acids. Trimming took off 5 bases at V and 10 bases at J, with 14 bases between the two ends. This CDR3 is CASSLGSLGAFF. Written as DNA, the CDR3 is TGTGCCAGCAGTCTCGGGTCCCTCGGAGCTTTCTTT.

V usage is TRBV7-3 and J usage is TRBJ1-1; TRBD1 matches at 12 bases. The CDR3 runs 16 residues. With V trimmed by 5 bases and J by 5 bases, 9 bases remained unmatched. In germline, CDR1 is SGHTA, CDR2 FQGTGA. The CDR3 here is CASSRGTGGAATEAFF. DNA for the CDR3: TGTGCCAGCAGCCGCGGGACAGGGGGCGCGGCGACTGAAGCTTTCTTT.

The V and J genes are TRBV2 and TRBJ2-6; 7 bases are a match to TRBD2. Germline loops: CDR1 SNHLY, CDR2 FYNNEI. J lost 4 bases, V lost 8 bases, and 5 bases had no gene match. The CDR3 consists of 14 residues. The CDR3 DNA is TGTGCCAGCGCCTCCGGGGGGGGGGCCAACGTCCTGACTTTC. This codes for CASASGGGANVLTF.

V is TRBV20-1 and J is TRBJ2-7, with TRBD1 matching 8 bases. V gave up 7 bases and J gave up 7 bases; unmatched junction bases: 12. Germline assignment: CDR1 DFQATT and CDR2 SNEGSKA (reference sequence). This CDR3 comprises 13 residues. The CDR3 DNA is TGCAGTGTTCGGCCAGGGGGCCCTGGGGAGCAGTACGTC. Its protein product is CSVRPGGPGEQYV.

This chain links TRBV27 with TRBJ2-7; weak D call: TRBD2 (5 bases). This CDR3 is 13 amino acids long. The V gene lost 3 bases and the J gene lost 12 bases, with 18 bases spanning the gap. The germline V gene has CDR1 MNHEY and CDR2 SMNVEV (reference sequence). This chain's CDR3 is CASSFRASGAVYF. CDR3 sequence (DNA): TGTGCCAGCAGTTTCCGGGCCAGCGGCGCCGTGTACTTC.

This sequence joins TRBV30 and TRBJ2-1; D assignment may be TRBD1 or TRBD2 (6 bases each). V dropped 2 bases and J dropped 10 bases, with 9 bases sitting between them. Germline CDR1 and CDR2: GTSNPN and SVGIG (reference sequence). The CDR3 runs to 11 residues. CDR3 nucleotide sequence: TGTGCCTGGAGTATCGGGGGCGAGCAGTTCTTC. This codes for CAWSIGGEQFF.

This clonotype was seen a handful of times. The V gene is TRBV12-3 or TRBV12-4, the J gene TRBJ1-5, with 10 bases lining up with TRBD1. The CDR3 contains 16 residues. V shed 6 bases, J shed 1 base, and the junction held 6 bases outside the gene matches. The CDR3 nucleotides read TGTGCCAGCAGAAACCGGACAGGGGGGAGCAATCAGCCCCAGCATTTT. The encoded protein is CASRNRTGGSNQPQHF.

The rearrangement joins TRBV7-8 to TRBJ1-6; D not certain. Trimming cost V 6 bases and J 5 bases, with 11 bases left between them. This CDR3 contains 14 residues. CDR1 SGHVS and CDR2 FQNEAQ come from the germline V gene. The CDR3 nucleotides read TGTGCCAGCAGGATGCAACAAAATAATTCACCCCTCCACTTT. Translating it yields CASRMQQNNSPLHF.

The chain combines TRBV6-1 with TRBJ2-3; 7 positions agree with TRBD2. Per germline, CDR1 MNHNS and CDR2 SASEGT. This CDR3 comprises 14 residues. V lost 1 base, J lost 6 bases, and 4 bases stayed unmatched. The CDR3 here is CASSEGGGVDTQYF. The DNA of the CDR3 is TGTGCCAGCAGTGAAGGCGGGGGAGTGGATACGCAGTATTTT.

The genes are TRBV4-2 and TRBJ2-1; the D gene is possibly TRBD2 (7 bases). The CDR3 length is 17 residues. Germline CDR1 and CDR2: LGHNA and YNFKEQ. V shed 0 bases and J shed 6 bases, with 18 bases lying between them. CDR3 residues: CASSQEGAGEPGNEQFF. Here the CDR3 DNA reads TGTGCCAGCAGCCAAGAGGGGGCGGGGGAGCCAGGCAATGAGCAGTTCTTC.

The chain combines TRBV5-6 with TRBJ2-2; D assignment may be TRBD1 or TRBD2 (6 bases each). The CDR3 spans 15 residues. The germline V and J ends were trimmed by 4 bases and 4 bases, with 14 bases remaining between them. Germline lookup yields CDR1 SGHDT and CDR2 YYEEEE. The chain's CDR3 is CASSIPPGATGELFF. In DNA form, the CDR3 reads TGTGCCAGCAGCATTCCGCCGGGGGCCACCGGGGAGCTGTTTTTT.

This clonotype was detected a few times. The rearrangement uses TRBV20-1 and TRBJ2-3; 9 bases align to TRBD1. V lost 4 bases and J lost 3; bases outside the gene matches: 5. CDR1 and CDR2 (germline): DFQATT, SNEGSKA (reference sequence). The CDR3 consists of 14 residues. CDR3 amino acids: CSATRTGVTDTQYF. As DNA, the CDR3 is TGCAGTGCTACCCGGACAGGGGTTACAGATACGCAGTATTTT.

The V and J genes are TRBV7-6 and TRBJ2-2, with D perhaps given as TRBD1 or TRBD2 (5 bases each). This CDR3 comprises 14 residues. The V gene's germline CDR1 is SGHVS and CDR2 FNYEAQ. Deletions cut 5 bases from V and 6 bases from J, with 13 bases between. Here the CDR3 DNA reads TGTGCCAGCAGCCAAGGTGTGGGGGCCGGGGAGCTGTTTTTT. It is translated as CASSQGVGAGELFF.

This clonotype was found many times. The rearrangement joins TRBV7-3 to TRBJ1-2; the D is unclear. The CDR3 runs 13 residues. CDR1 and CDR2 from the germline V gene are SGHTA and FQGTGA. V was pared by 5 bases and J by 4 bases, with 11 bases between. The CDR3 protein is CASSPSGLYGYTF. The DNA for the CDR3 is TGTGCCAGCAGCCCTTCGGGCCTCTATGGCTACACCTTC.

CDR3 sequence (DNA): TGTGCCAGTCTCACTACCGGCTGGACAGGGGGAGGCTCTGGGGCCAACGTCCTGACTTTC. Protein product: CASLTTGWTGGGSGANVLTF. The chain combines TRBV28 with TRBJ2-6, with 10 bases that match TRBD1. The CDR3 has 20 residues. V dropped 9 bases and J dropped 0; count of bases not matched to a gene: 17. Germline-derived CDR1 and CDR2 are MDHEN and SYDVKM.

This clonotype was observed a handful of times. This chain joins TRBV9 and TRBJ2-5; weak D call: TRBD1 (5 bases). The CDR3 extends over 13 amino acids. Germline V gene lookup returns CDR1 SGDLS and CDR2 YYNGEE. Trimming took off 1 base at V and 3 bases at J, with 7 bases between the two ends. The CDR3 sequence: CASSVQGKETQYF. DNA for the CDR3: TGTGCCAGCAGCGTACAGGGAAAAGAGACCCAGTACTTC.

The genes are TRBV7-9 and TRBJ1-3, with D possibly TRBD1 on 5 matching bases. Trimming left V 5 bases short and J 3 bases short, with 14 bases between. This CDR3 contains 15 residues. Germline values: CDR1 SEHNR, CDR2 FQNEAQ (reference sequence). The CDR3 loop reads CASSPRGDFGNTIYF. Written as DNA, the CDR3 is TGTGCCAGCAGCCCCAGAGGGGATTTTGGAAACACCATATATTTT.

This clonotype was found a few times. The chain combines TRBV11-2 with TRBJ2-2, with D possibly matching TRBD1 (6 bases). Germline V lookup: CDR1 SGHAT, CDR2 FQNNGV. The CDR3 loop spans 17 amino acids. V shed 5 bases and J shed 1 base, with 17 bases lying between them. The CDR3 nucleotides read TGTGCCAGCAGCCCTAGGGATTGGGGACAGAACACCGGGGAGCTGTTTTTT. It is translated as CASSPRDWGQNTGELFF.

In this sample, this clonotype turned up a few times. The rearrangement joins TRBV5-4 to TRBJ2-1; D might be TRBD2 (5 bases). Germline loops: CDR1 SGHNT, CDR2 YYREEE (reference sequence). There are 15 residues in the CDR3. V was shortened by 4 bases and J by 5 bases, with 16 bases between the two germline ends. The CDR3 coding sequence is TGTGCCAGCAGCGACCCAGCGGCCGGGAACAATGAGCAGTTCTTC. Translation: CASSDPAAGNNEQFF. Complete variable domain (other parts from reference TRBV5-4 and TRBJ2-1): ETGVTQSPTHLIKTRGQQVTLRCSSQSGHNTVSWYQQALGQGPQFIFQYYREEENGRGNFPPRFSGLQFPNYSSELNVNALELDDSALYLCASSDPAAGNNEQFFGPGTRLTVL.

This clonotype was seen a handful of times. The genes are TRBV7-2 and TRBJ1-4; D may be TRBD1 (5 bases). Germline CDR1 is SGHTA and CDR2 is FQGNSA. This CDR3 has 17 amino acids. V lost 5 bases to trimming and J lost 0 bases, with 16 bases between them. Here the CDR3 reads CASSPGARGSTNEKLFF. CDR3 bases: TGTGCCAGCAGCCCCGGGGCTCGGGGGTCAACTAATGAAAAACTGTTTTTT. Using reference TRBV7-2 and TRBJ1-4 for the parts outside the CDR3, the full variable domain is GAGVSQSPSNKVTEKGKDVELRCDPISGHTALYWYRQSLGQGLEFLIYFQGNSAPDKSGLPSDRFSAERTGGSVSTLTIQRTQQEDSAVYLCASSPGARGSTNEKLFFGSGTQLSVL.

The V and J genes are TRBV27 and TRBJ2-7; 10 bases agree with TRBD1. CDR1 and CDR2 (germline): MNHEY, SMNVEV (reference sequence). V shed 6 bases and J 9 bases; nucleotides not matched to a gene: 11. This CDR3 has 14 amino acids. DNA for the CDR3: TGTGCCAGCAGCCCCTCAGACAGGGGGCTCTGGCAGTACTTC. Encoded protein: CASSPSDRGLWQYF.